A selection of T cell receptor beta chains follows, all from one sample in a study of blood T cell repertoires in COVID-19. The protocol was immunoSEQ multiplex PCR, while the TCRdb copy is restricted to in-frame clones and leaves out a portion. The sample has around 240,000 clones, 84% seen once. The sequenced sample was peripheral blood. These receptors were obtained from a woman between 40 and 55 years old who had recovered from COVID-19. Each CDR3 is given with its conserved first and last residue. Fields, in order: D gene, clone size, J gene, V gene, CDR3 protein, CDR3 DNA. D genes are given only for firm matches. Clone size is given for some rows only: seen once, a few or many times, or a class if the clone is expanded.

-,-,TRBJ1-5,TRBV25-1,CASSEVPRVQNQPQHF,TGTGCCAGCAGTGAGGTCCCCAGGGTACAAAATCAGCCCCAGCATTTT
-,-,TRBJ1-2,TRBV6-1,CASSEGGGVYGYTF,TGTGCCAGCAGTGAAGGGGGGGGCGTCTATGGCTACACCTTC
TRBD2,-,TRBJ2-2,TRBV27,CASSLSYGGAHTGELFF,TGTGCCAGCAGTCTAAGCTACGGGGGGGCCCACACCGGGGAGCTGTTTTTT
TRBD1,-,TRBJ1-1,TRBV7-2,CASSLDDRGRTEAFF,TGTGCCAGCAGCTTAGATGACAGGGGGCGAACTGAAGCTTTCTTT
TRBD1,-,TRBJ1-1,TRBV6-5,CASSLRTGGKTEAFF,TGTGCCAGCAGTCTAAGGACAGGGGGCAAAACTGAAGCTTTCTTT
TRBD2,-,TRBJ2-2,TRBV24-1,CATGRDNTGELFF,TGTGCCACCGGGAGGGATAACACCGGGGAGCTGTTTTTT
TRBD2,-,TRBJ2-2,TRBV27,CASSFGGAGYTGELFF,TGTGCCAGCAGTTTCGGGGGGGCCGGTTACACCGGGGAGCTGTTTTTT
-,-,TRBJ1-2,TRBV28,CASSSHPGRTNYGYTF,TGTGCCAGCAGTTCCCACCCAGGAAGAACTAACTATGGCTACACCTTC
-,-,TRBJ1-1,TRBV7-3,CASSLNRVDTEAFF,TGTGCCAGCAGCTTAAACAGGGTGGACACTGAAGCTTTCTTT
-,-,TRBJ1-6,TRBV3-1/TRBV3-2,CASSLAGASNSPLHF,TGTGCCAGCAGCCTCGCAGGGGCTTCGAATTCACCCCTCCACTTT
-,-,TRBJ2-5,TRBV7-2,CASSLSTSETQYF,TGTGCCAGCAGCTTATCTACCTCAGAGACCCAGTACTTC
TRBD2,-,TRBJ2-3,TRBV4-3,CASSQGLAGGPLDTQYF,TGCGCCAGCAGCCAGGGACTAGCGGGGGGGCCATTAGATACGCAGTATTTT
-,-,TRBJ2-1,TRBV12-3/TRBV12-4,CASSWTINNEQFF,TGTGCCAGCAGTTGGACAATCAACAATGAGCAGTTCTTC
TRBD1,once,TRBJ1-3,TRBV5-1,CASSLPGQAGNTIYF,TGCGCCAGCAGCTTGCCCGGACAGGCTGGAAACACCATATATTTT
TRBD1,-,TRBJ2-1,TRBV29-1,CSVDGRTGLANEQFF,TGCAGCGTTGATGGTCGGACAGGGTTAGCTAATGAGCAGTTCTTC
TRBD2,-,TRBJ2-5,TRBV19,CASSSGGPIETQYF,TGTGCCAGTAGTAGCGGGGGGCCTATAGAGACCCAGTACTTC
-,-,TRBJ2-5,TRBV7-8,CASSGGGPQETQYF,TGTGCCAGCAGCGGGGGGGGGCCCCAAGAGACCCAGTACTTC
-,-,TRBJ2-7,TRBV10-3,CAISEGPGEQYF,TGTGCCATCAGTGAGGGTCCCGGCGAGCAGTACTTC
-,once,TRBJ2-3,TRBV19,CASSIGKASAEDTQYF,TGTGCCAGTAGTATTGGAAAGGCTAGCGCCGAAGATACGCAGTATTTT
TRBD1,-,TRBJ2-7,TRBV5-1,CASSPGTANYEQYF,TGCGCCAGCAGCCCCGGGACAGCCAACTACGAGCAGTACTTC
-,-,TRBJ1-4,TRBV9,CASSVVGYPNEKLFF,TGTGCCAGCAGCGTAGTCGGGTACCCTAATGAAAAACTGTTTTTT
-,-,TRBJ2-1,TRBV5-1,CASSFDNYNEQFF,TGCGCCAGCAGCTTCGACAACTACAATGAGCAGTTCTTC
TRBD1,-,TRBJ2-1,TRBV19,CASNPSFRGQYNEQFF,TGTGCCAGTAATCCTTCGTTTCGGGGACAGTACAATGAGCAGTTCTTC
-,-,TRBJ2-3,TRBV3-1/TRBV3-2,CASSQAGTGNTDTQYF,TGTGCCAGCAGCCAAGCGGGTACAGGGAACACAGATACGCAGTATTTT
TRBD1,-,TRBJ1-1,TRBV29-1,CSARQGAGTEAFF,TGCAGCGCGCGACAGGGGGCGGGCACTGAAGCTTTCTTT
-,-,TRBJ2-5,TRBV5-1,CASSPRRGETQYF,TGCGCCAGCAGCCCGCGAAGGGGGGAGACCCAGTACTTC
TRBD2,-,TRBJ2-1,TRBV6-2/TRBV6-3,CASSKGLAGNYNEQFF,TGTGCCAGCAGTAAGGGACTAGCGGGGAACTACAATGAGCAGTTCTTC
TRBD1,-,TRBJ1-4,TRBV14,CASSQESRGPNEKLFF,TGTGCCAGCAGCCAAGAGTCCAGGGGGCCTAATGAAAAACTGTTTTTT
-,-,TRBJ2-5,TRBV29-1,CSVEQGWETQYF,TGCAGCGTTGAACAGGGGTGGGAGACCCAGTACTTC
-,-,TRBJ1-2,TRBV3-1/TRBV3-2,CASSLSTGFYGYTF,TGTGCCAGCAGCCTTTCGACGGGGTTCTATGGCTACACCTTC
-,once,TRBJ1-1,TRBV24-1,CATSEGESTEAFF,TGTGCCACCAGTGAAGGGGAAAGTACTGAAGCTTTCTTT
-,-,TRBJ1-2,TRBV6-5,CASRTDSLYGYTF,TGTGCCAGCAGGACGGACAGTCTCTATGGCTACACCTTC
-,-,TRBJ2-1,TRBV20-1,CSASAFQDREQFF,TGCAGTGCTAGTGCCTTTCAAGACAGGGAGCAGTTCTTC
TRBD2,few,TRBJ2-5,TRBV18,CASCRDYGETQYF,TGTGCCAGTTGCCGGGACTATGGAGAGACCCAGTACTTC
TRBD1,-,TRBJ1-4,TRBV19,CASSISGTGYEKLFF,TGTGCCAGTAGCATTTCCGGGACAGGGTATGAAAAACTGTTTTTT
TRBD2,-,TRBJ2-5,TRBV9,CASSVGSSGGGETQYF,TGTGCCAGCAGCGTAGGATCCAGCGGGGGGGGAGAGACCCAGTACTTC
-,-,TRBJ1-2,TRBV5-5,CASSFQGANYGYTF,TGTGCCAGCAGCTTTCAAGGAGCTAACTATGGCTACACCTTC
TRBD1,-,TRBJ1-6,TRBV9,CASSVADRSSYNSPLHF,TGTGCCAGCAGCGTAGCGGACAGGAGCTCCTATAATTCACCCCTCCACTTT
-,-,TRBJ1-1,TRBV7-2,CASSPGVLNTEAFF,TGTGCCAGCAGCCCCGGGGTATTGAACACTGAAGCTTTCTTT
-,few,TRBJ1-5,TRBV19,CASSTSSGQPQHF,TGTGCCAGTAGTACCTCCAGCGGCCAGCCCCAGCATTTT
-,-,TRBJ2-2,TRBV3-1/TRBV3-2,CASSQRGSGTGELFF,TGTGCCAGCAGCCAAAGGGGTTCGGGCACCGGGGAGCTGTTTTTT
-,-,TRBJ2-2,TRBV5-4,CASSRDTGELFF,TGTGCCAGCAGCCGCGACACCGGGGAGCTGTTTTTT
TRBD2,-,TRBJ2-2,TRBV30,CAWRSRTSGDYGELFF,TGTGCCTGGAGGTCCCGGACTAGCGGGGATTACGGGGAGCTGTTTTTT
TRBD2,few,TRBJ2-7,TRBV5-8,CASSIGTSRSYEQYF,TGTGCCAGCAGCATCGGGACTAGCCGGTCCTACGAGCAGTACTTC
-,-,TRBJ2-7,TRBV29-1,CSVEDSKGVGEQYF,TGCAGCGTTGAAGATTCAAAGGGGGTAGGGGAGCAGTACTTC
-,once,TRBJ1-1,TRBV13,CASSLLQGGLDTEAFF,TGTGCCAGCAGCCTCCTTCAGGGAGGATTAGACACTGAAGCTTTCTTT
-,-,TRBJ2-7,TRBV6-2/TRBV6-3,CASSASLTYEQYF,TGTGCCAGCAGTGCCAGTTTGACCTACGAGCAGTACTTC
TRBD1,once,TRBJ1-5,TRBV7-2,CASSGTGGNQPQHF,TGTGCCAGCAGCGGGACAGGGGGCAATCAGCCCCAGCATTTT
TRBD1,few,TRBJ2-7,TRBV7-2,CASSQSWTGKGEQYF,TGTGCCAGCAGCCAATCCTGGACAGGGAAAGGGGAGCAGTACTTC
TRBD1,-,TRBJ1-2,TRBV18,CASSPDRGNYGYTF,TGTGCCAGCTCCCCCGACAGGGGGAACTATGGCTACACCTTC
-,-,TRBJ2-1,TRBV7-3,CASSPTGVLGNEQFF,TGTGCCAGCAGCCCGACGGGGGTTCTGGGCAATGAGCAGTTCTTC
-,-,TRBJ2-6,TRBV6-5,CASRPYGSGANVLTF,TGTGCCAGCAGGCCCTATGGCTCTGGGGCCAACGTCCTGACTTTC
-,-,TRBJ1-1,TRBV2,CASRGRETGTEAFF,TGTGCCAGCAGGGGCCGAGAGACAGGCACTGAAGCTTTCTTT
-,-,TRBJ2-5,TRBV12-3/TRBV12-4,CASGSTLRNF,TGTGCCAGCGGTTCGACTTTAAGGAACTTC
-,-,TRBJ2-3,TRBV19,CASSLGQLDTQYF,TGTGCCAGTAGCCTAGGACAGTTAGATACGCAGTATTTT
TRBD1,-,TRBJ1-5,TRBV19,CASSFTGGMTQPQHF,TGTGCCAGTAGTTTCACAGGGGGCATGACTCAGCCCCAGCATTTT
TRBD1,few,TRBJ2-3,TRBV5-6,CASSLGQGNPDTQYF,TGTGCCAGCAGCTTGGGACAGGGGAACCCAGATACGCAGTATTTT
TRBD1,-,TRBJ2-5,TRBV7-9,CASSPTGVGETQYF,TGTGCCAGCAGCCCTACAGGGGTTGGGGAGACCCAGTACTTC
-,-,TRBJ1-3,TRBV7-2,CASSLQSQGSGNTIYF,TGTGCCAGCAGCTTACAATCCCAGGGATCTGGAAACACCATATATTTT